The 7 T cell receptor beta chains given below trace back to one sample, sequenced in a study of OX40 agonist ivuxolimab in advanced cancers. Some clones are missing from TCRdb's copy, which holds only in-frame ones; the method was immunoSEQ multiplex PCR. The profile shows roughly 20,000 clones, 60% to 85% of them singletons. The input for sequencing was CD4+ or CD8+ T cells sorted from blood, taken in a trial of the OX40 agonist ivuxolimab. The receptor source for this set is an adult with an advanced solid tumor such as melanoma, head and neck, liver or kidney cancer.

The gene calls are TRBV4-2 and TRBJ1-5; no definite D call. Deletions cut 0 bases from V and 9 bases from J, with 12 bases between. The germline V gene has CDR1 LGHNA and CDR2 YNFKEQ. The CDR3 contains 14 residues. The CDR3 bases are TGTGCCAGCAGCCAAGATCCTTCGGGAGGGCCCCAGCATTTT. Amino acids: CASSQDPSGGPQHF.

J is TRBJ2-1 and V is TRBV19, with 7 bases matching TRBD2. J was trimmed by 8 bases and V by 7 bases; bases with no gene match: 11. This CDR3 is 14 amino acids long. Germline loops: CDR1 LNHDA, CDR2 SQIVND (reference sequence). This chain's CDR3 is CASTHSGGGYEQFF. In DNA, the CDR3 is TGTGCCAGTACACATTCCGGCGGGGGATATGAGCAGTTCTTC.

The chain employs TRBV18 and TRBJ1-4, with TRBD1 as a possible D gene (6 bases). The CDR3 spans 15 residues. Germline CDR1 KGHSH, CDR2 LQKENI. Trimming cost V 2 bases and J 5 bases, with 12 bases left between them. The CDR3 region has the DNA TGTGCCAGCTCACCAGGGGGCGCAGCCAATGAAAAACTGTTTTTT. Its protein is CASSPGGAANEKLFF.

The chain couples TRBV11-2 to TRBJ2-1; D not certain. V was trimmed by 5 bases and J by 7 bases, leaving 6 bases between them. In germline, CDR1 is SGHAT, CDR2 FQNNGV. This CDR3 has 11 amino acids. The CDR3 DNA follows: TGTGCCAGCAGCCTGCAGAATGAGCAGTTCTTC. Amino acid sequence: CASSLQNEQFF.

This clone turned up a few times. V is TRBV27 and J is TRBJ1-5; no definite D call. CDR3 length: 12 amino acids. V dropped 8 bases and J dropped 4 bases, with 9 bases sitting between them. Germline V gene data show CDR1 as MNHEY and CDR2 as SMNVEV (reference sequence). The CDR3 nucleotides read TGTGCCAGCGGAGTCAATAATCAGCCCCAGCATTTT. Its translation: CASGVNNQPQHF.

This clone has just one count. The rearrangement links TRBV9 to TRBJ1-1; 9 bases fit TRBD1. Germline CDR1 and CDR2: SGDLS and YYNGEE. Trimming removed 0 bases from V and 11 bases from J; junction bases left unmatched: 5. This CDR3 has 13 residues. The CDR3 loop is CASSVGGQGTAFF. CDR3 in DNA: TGTGCCAGCAGCGTAGGAGGACAGGGGACGGCTTTCTTT.

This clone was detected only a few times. The CDR3 here is CASSPGYNTEAFF. The CDR3 DNA is TGTGCCAGCAGCCCCGGTTATAACACTGAAGCTTTCTTT. This chain joins TRBV27 and TRBJ1-1; D ambiguous. The V end was cut by 6 bases, the J end by 2 bases, with 10 bases between. Germline V gene sequence: CDR1 MNHEY, CDR2 SMNVEV (reference sequence). There are 13 residues in the CDR3.